Described below is a single TCR beta chain sequence and its context. The data were obtained in a study of Graves' ophthalmopathy and Graves' hyperthyroidism. Study background: Samples of peripheral blood were obtained at initial diagnosis, prior to treatment of any kind.

Patients with other autoimmune diseases, uncontrolled infections, pregnancy or lactation were excluded. Diagnosis used clinical symptoms, serum thyroxine, TRAb, thyroid ultrasound and orbital computed tomography. The PBMCs were taken from 10 ml of fresh peripheral blood. The junction had 9 bases not matched to a gene; V was cut back by 6 bases and J by 6 bases. There are 16 residues in the CDR3. As the template, RNA transcripts were used to amplify TCR beta CDR3 regions. First-round RT-PCR relied on HTBI primers, and a second-round multiplex PCR came next. MiXCR was run by TCRdb on the multiplex PCR reads, yielding one entry per CDR3 protein. The repertoire has hundreds of thousands of distinct CDR3 sequences, about 44% of them found once; the top ten carry 44%.

Sequencing was carried out using peripheral blood. The TCR sequence derives from an adult man with Graves' ophthalmopathy. The chain is built from TRBV12-3 or TRBV12-4 and TRBJ1-6, with TRBD1 identical over 9 bases. The CDR3 DNA follows: TGTGCCAGCAGGTCCGGGACAGGGATAGGTAATTCACCCCTCCACTTT. Its protein product is CASRSGTGIGNSPLHF.